These 9 T cell receptor beta chains were sequenced from one sample in a study of T cell responses to AZD1222 COVID-19 vaccine. The protocol was immunoSEQ multiplex PCR, while the TCRdb copy is restricted to in-frame clones and leaves out a portion. The data hold fewer than 130,000 clones, with about 94% observed a single time. This material consisted of peripheral blood, taken 28 days after the second AZD1222 dose. The source of these receptors is an adult who received the AZD1222 COVID-19 vaccine.

V is TRBV7-6 and J is TRBJ2-5; TRBD2 agrees at 8 bases. J was trimmed by 7 bases and V by 3 bases; bases with no gene match: 10. This CDR3 contains 15 residues. In germline, CDR1 is SGHVS, CDR2 FNYEAQ. The CDR3 region has the DNA TGTGCCAGCAGCTTGGGCGGGAGGTTAGGAGGGACCCAGTACTTC. This sequence encodes CASSLGGRLGGTQYF.

CDR3 residues: CASSLFQGNTEAFF. CDR3 sequence (DNA): TGTGCCAGTTCACTATTTCAGGGGAACACTGAAGCTTTCTTT. The J gene is TRBJ1-1, the V gene TRBV19; possible D gene TRBD1, 5 bases. The germline V gene has CDR1 LNHDA and CDR2 SQIVND (reference sequence). Between the trimmed V and J ends, which lost 8 bases and 1 base, there was a span of 14 bases. This CDR3 contains 14 residues.

On this clone: Other DNA sequences within the sample encode an identical CDR3. This chain connects TRBV18 to TRBJ1-1, with TRBD1 as a possible D gene (5 bases). This CDR3 contains 14 residues. The V gene's germline CDR1 is KGHSH and CDR2 LQKENI. V gave up 2 bases and J gave up 1 base, with 8 bases separating them. Here the CDR3 reads CASSPGTGNTEAFF. CDR3 sequence (DNA): TGTGCCAGCTCACCAGGGACGGGGAACACTGAAGCTTTCTTT.

This clone was recorded once. CDR3 DNA sequence: TGTGCCAGCAGTCATCCGGTAGATGGGTATGGCTACACCTTC. Encoded protein: CASSHPVDGYGYTF. The chain recombines TRBV7-8 with TRBJ1-2; D is undetermined. With 6 bases removed from V and 5 bases from J, the gap between germline ends came to 16 bases. The germline V gene encodes CDR1 SGHVS and CDR2 FQNEAQ. This CDR3 spans 14 amino acids.

The V gene is TRBV28, the J gene TRBJ2-7; D gene unclear. Germline CDR1 reads MDHEN; CDR2 reads SYDVKM. This CDR3 contains 13 residues. Trimming took off 6 bases at V and 6 bases at J, with 15 bases between the two ends. The CDR3 loop reads CASSPGLGREQYF. The CDR3 DNA reads TGTGCCAGCAGCCCTGGCCTAGGTCGCGAGCAGTACTTC.

V and J are TRBV6-5 and TRBJ2-7, with D perhaps being TRBD1 or TRBD2 (5 bases each). The CDR3 contains 14 residues. Germline CDR1 is MNHEY and CDR2 is SVGAGI. The V gene lost 6 bases and the J gene lost 6 bases, with 18 bases spanning the gap. CDR3 residues: CASRKGTRVGEQYF. The CDR3, as DNA: TGTGCCAGCAGGAAGGGGACCAGGGTCGGCGAGCAGTACTTC.

The rearrangement joins TRBV5-6 to TRBJ1-2; no reliable D call. The V end lost 1 base, the J end lost 6 bases, and 13 bases lay between the germline ends. The CDR3 consists of 14 residues. Germline V gene data show CDR1 as SGHDT and CDR2 as YYEEEE. The CDR3 spells CASSLSGGRHGYTF. CDR3 nucleotides: TGTGCCAGCAGCTTGTCCGGAGGGCGCCATGGCTACACCTTC.

The chain couples TRBV15 to TRBJ1-5; TRBD1 might be the D (6 bases). The CDR3 has 14 residues. CDR1 and CDR2 (germline): LNHNV, YYDKDF (reference sequence). With 5 bases removed from V and 3 bases from J, the gap between germline ends came to 11 bases. CDR3 loop: CATSPQGINQPQHF. The CDR3 DNA reads TGTGCCACCAGCCCACAGGGAATCAATCAGCCCCAGCATTTT.

The V gene is TRBV6-6, the J gene TRBJ2-2; maybe TRBD2 (6 bases). Germline V gene lookup returns CDR1 MNHNY and CDR2 SVGAGI (reference sequence). The CDR3 loop spans 14 amino acids. Trimming cost V 5 bases and J 6 bases, with 13 bases left between them. CDR3 sequence (DNA): TGTGCCAGCAGTCACAACCGGGAGCCCGGGGAGCTGTTTTTT. This sequence encodes CASSHNREPGELFF.